Shown below are 18 T cell receptor beta chains from a single sample sequenced in a study of blood T cells in healthy people across ages. A second PCR, run for roughly 7 to 11 cycles, used a sample-barcoded 5' primer plus a J-beta primer mix. In TCRdb, the 5' RACE reads were re-called with MiXCR into one record per CDR3 protein. The data hold about a million distinct CDR3 sequences, with 35% to 40% observed a single time. Specimen: blood. The receptors stem from a man aged 18 to 30 in good health.

This chain links TRBV4-1 with TRBJ1-1, with D uncertain. Trimming cost V 0 bases and J 1 base, with 9 bases left between them. The CDR3 is made up of 15 amino acids. Germline CDR1 reads MGHRA; CDR2 reads YSYEKL. CDR3 sequence reads: CASSQDRSENTEAFF. In DNA form, the CDR3 reads TGCGCCAGCAGCCAAGATCGCTCTGAGAACACTGAAGCTTTCTTT.

With regard to this clonotype: This clone may be a read error of a much larger clone one base away. For the CDR3, the DNA is TGTGCCACCAGCAGGGACAGCCCCCAAGAGACCCAGTTCTTC. Translated: CATSRDSPQETQFF. The rearrangement joins TRBV15 to TRBJ2-5, with D perhaps matching TRBD1 (6 bases). The J call may be faulty, since TRBJ2-1 better matches the DNA end. CDR1 and CDR2 from the germline V gene are LNHNV and YYDKDF (reference sequence). This CDR3 has 14 amino acids.

This clonotype has just a few counts. The J gene is TRBJ2-1, the V gene TRBV20-1; D is unresolved. This CDR3 region has 15 residues. Per germline, CDR1 DFQATT and CDR2 SNEGSKA (reference sequence). The V end was cut by 1 base, the J end by 6 bases, with 16 bases between. CDR3 sequence reads: CSARVPGRAGNEQFF. The CDR3 nucleotides are TGCAGTGCTAGAGTCCCGGGTAGGGCCGGCAATGAGCAGTTCTTC.

This rearrangement joins TRBV9 to TRBJ2-1, with D possibly matching TRBD1 (6 bases). Germline CDR1 reads SGDLS; CDR2 reads YYNGEE. Trimming pared 5 bases from V and 5 bases from J, leaving 17 bases between. This CDR3 comprises 15 residues. This chain's CDR3 is CASSGGGRIDNEQFF. The CDR3 DNA follows: TGTGCCAGCAGTGGTGGGGGCCGGATCGACAATGAGCAGTTCTTC.

V and J are TRBV2 and TRBJ1-6; perhaps TRBD1 as D (5 bases). The V gene lost 10 bases and the J gene lost 2 bases, with 12 bases spanning the gap. Germline V gene lookup returns CDR1 SNHLY and CDR2 FYNNEI. The CDR3 length is 14 residues. CDR3: CAINPTAYNSPLHF. The CDR3 DNA follows: TGTGCCATCAACCCGACAGCCTATAATTCACCCCTCCACTTT.

This chain links TRBV29-1 with TRBJ1-2; 9 nucleotides line up with TRBD1. V dropped 5 bases and J dropped 6; count of bases not matched to a gene: 16. Germline V gives CDR1 SQVTM, CDR2 ANQGSEA. The CDR3 contains 16 residues. Here the CDR3 reads CSVRMRLAGDRDGYTF. The CDR3 nucleotides read TGCAGCGTTCGTATGAGGCTCGCGGGGGACAGGGATGGCTACACCTTC.

The chain employs TRBV6-1 and TRBJ1-2; D unresolved. Trimming shortened V by 3 bases and J by 4 bases, and 12 bases separated the two germline ends. The CDR3 loop spans 14 amino acids. In germline, CDR1 is MNHNS, CDR2 SASEGT. The CDR3 spells CASSEWITSYGYTF. In DNA form, the CDR3 reads TGTGCCAGCAGTGAGTGGATTACTAGCTATGGCTACACCTTC.

This clonotype was counted between two and nine times. V usage is TRBV6-5 and J usage is TRBJ2-1, with 8 bases that match TRBD1. The J call may be faulty, since TRBJ2-7 better matches the DNA end. The V gene's germline CDR1 is MNHEY and CDR2 SVGAGI. The CDR3 loop spans 15 amino acids. The DNA for the CDR3 is TGTGCCAGCAGTTACTCGAGGGACAGGTACAATGAGCAGTACTTC. This encodes CASSYSRDRYNEQYF.

This clonotype is a singleton in its sample. In nucleotides, the CDR3 is TGCGCCAGCAGCTTGGCCCCGCCCGGGATACAAACTTCACCCCTCCACTTT. This encodes CASSLAPPGIQTSPLHF. V and J are TRBV5-1 and TRBJ1-6; no clear D gene. Trimming cost V 0 bases and J 9 bases, with 19 bases left between them. Germline-derived CDR1 and CDR2 are SGHRS and YFSETQ. The CDR3 loop spans 17 amino acids.

This chain connects TRBV15 to TRBJ1-1; D unclear. The CDR3 length is 15 residues. V was shortened by 0 bases and J by 8 bases, with 16 bases between the two germline ends. Germline V gene data show CDR1 as LNHNV and CDR2 as YYDKDF (reference sequence). The CDR3 spells CATSRDPGQTQEAFF. DNA for the CDR3: TGTGCCACCAGCAGAGACCCGGGCCAAACCCAAGAAGCTTTCTTT.

This clonotype was picked up a small number of times. This chain uses TRBV18 with TRBJ2-1; no definite D call. Germline V gives CDR1 KGHSH, CDR2 LQKENI. This CDR3 region has 11 residues. Trimming shortened V by 3 bases and J by 6 bases, and 3 bases separated the two germline ends. The CDR3 spells CASSPVNEQFF. Here the CDR3 DNA reads TGTGCCAGCTCACCGGTCAATGAGCAGTTCTTC.

The chain uses TRBV6-6 and TRBJ2-1; 8 bases line up with TRBD1. V dropped 5 bases and J dropped 9; count of bases not matched to a gene: 12. CDR1 and CDR2 from the germline V gene are MNHNY and SVGAGI (reference sequence). This CDR3 region has 15 residues. CDR3 DNA sequence: TGTGCCAGCAGTCGCCCTGGACAGGGTGGGGGTGAGCAGTTCTTC. This translates into CASSRPGQGGGEQFF.

The chain uses TRBV7-2 and TRBJ2-5; D is ambiguous. Trimming left V 5 bases short and J 10 bases short, with 17 bases between. The CDR3 covers 13 residues. Germline CDR1 and CDR2: SGHTA and FQGNSA. The chain's CDR3 is CASSAPAFDDQYF. CDR3 coding DNA: TGTGCCAGCAGCGCCCCTGCTTTTGATGACCAGTACTTC.

V is TRBV6-5 and J is TRBJ1-5; 9 bases agree with TRBD1. Germline CDR1 MNHEY, CDR2 SVGAGI. The trim removed 0 bases at V and 4 bases at J, leaving 4 bases unmatched. This CDR3 is built from 16 residues. CDR3 loop: CASSYSGQGQNQPQHF. For the CDR3, the DNA is TGTGCCAGCAGTTACTCCGGACAGGGGCAAAATCAGCCCCAGCATTTT.

The V and J genes are TRBV6-2 or TRBV6-3 and TRBJ1-4, with no clear D. V was pared by 5 bases and J by 7 bases, with 14 bases between. In germline, CDR1 is MNHEY, CDR2 SVGEGT. The CDR3 consists of 14 residues. CDR3 coding DNA: TGTGCCAGCAGTGCATCCACGAAGGGTGAAAAACTGTTTTTT. Protein: CASSASTKGEKLFF.

The gene calls are TRBV5-1 and TRBJ1-1, with 10 bases fitting TRBD1. The CDR3 covers 15 residues. CDR1 and CDR2 (germline): SGHRS, YFSETQ. J was trimmed by 3 bases and V by 4 bases; bases with no gene match: 6. CDR3 loop: CASSIRDRGYTEAFF. Here the CDR3 DNA reads TGCGCCAGCAGCATCCGGGACAGGGGATACACTGAAGCTTTCTTT.

V is TRBV27 and J is TRBJ1-1; D not resolved. V lost 5 bases, J lost 1 base, and 8 bases lay in between. CDR3 size: 13 residues. Germline CDR1 reads MNHEY; CDR2 reads SMNVEV (reference sequence). The CDR3 is CASSVWENTEAFF. The CDR3 DNA sequence: TGTGCCAGCAGTGTTTGGGAGAACACTGAAGCTTTCTTT.

Regarding this clonotype: The germline gene is not matched at one end of the junction; a read error may be the cause. The chain employs TRBV4-3 and TRBJ2-1; no clear D gene. The germline V gene encodes CDR1 LGHNA and CDR2 YSLEER. This CDR3 has 15 residues. CDR3: CASSKDRSSYNGQFF. The CDR3 DNA reads TGCGCCAGCAGCAAGGACCGGAGCTCCTACAATGGGCAGTTCTTC.